Listed below are T cell receptor beta chains from one sample, sequenced in a study of blood T cell repertoires in COVID-19. TCRdb keeps only in-frame clones here, not all; method: immunoSEQ multiplex PCR. The table includes 55,000 to 65,000 clones, around 90% detected once. Source material: peripheral blood. These receptors were collected from a woman older than 75 with active COVID-19. Both conserved end residues are part of each CDR3. Each record gives: D gene, V gene, J gene, clone size, CDR3 DNA, CDR3 protein. A D gene is named only where the DNA matches it firmly. The listing skips clone size in some rows; elsewhere it reads once, few, many or a size class.

d_call: -
v_call: TRBV12-3/TRBV12-4
j_call: TRBJ2-7
clone_size: -
cdr3_nt: TGTGCCAGCGGCCTACAGCGGTACGAGCAGTACTTC
cdr3_aa: CASGLQRYEQYF

d_call: TRBD2
v_call: TRBV7-2
j_call: TRBJ2-7
clone_size: once
cdr3_nt: TGTGCCAGCAGCTCCCACCGGGGCGAGCGGGGGCCCTACGAGCAGTACTTC
cdr3_aa: CASSSHRGERGPYEQYF

d_call: TRBD2
v_call: TRBV7-6
j_call: TRBJ2-1
clone_size: -
cdr3_nt: TGTGCCAGCAGCTTCGCACTAGCGGGAGGCCCCTACAATGAGCAGTTCTTC
cdr3_aa: CASSFALAGGPYNEQFF

d_call: -
v_call: TRBV27
j_call: TRBJ1-5
clone_size: -
cdr3_nt: TGTGCCAGCAGTTTAACCCCGGCAGGATCATTTCGGCCCCAGCATTTT
cdr3_aa: CASSLTPAGSFRPQHF

d_call: TRBD2
v_call: TRBV7-2
j_call: TRBJ2-7
clone_size: -
cdr3_nt: TGTGCCAGCAGCTTAGGGGGACTAGCGGGAACCTACGAGCAGTACTTC
cdr3_aa: CASSLGGLAGTYEQYF

d_call: TRBD1
v_call: TRBV12-3/TRBV12-4
j_call: TRBJ2-1
clone_size: -
cdr3_nt: TGTGCCAGCGCAGGGGGCTCCTACAATGAGCAGTTCTTC
cdr3_aa: CASAGGSYNEQFF

d_call: TRBD1
v_call: TRBV5-1
j_call: TRBJ1-2
clone_size: -
cdr3_nt: TGCGCCAGCAGCCTAGGGACAGATAATGGCTACACCTTC
cdr3_aa: CASSLGTDNGYTF

d_call: -
v_call: TRBV7-2
j_call: TRBJ1-2
clone_size: -
cdr3_nt: TGTGCCAGCAGCTTAGACTTTTCGGGGATATCGGGTGGCTACACCTTC
cdr3_aa: CASSLDFSGISGGYTF

d_call: TRBD1
v_call: TRBV2
j_call: TRBJ1-3
clone_size: -
cdr3_nt: TGTGCCAGCAGTGTTGACAGGGCCTCTGGAAACACCATATATTTT
cdr3_aa: CASSVDRASGNTIYF

d_call: TRBD1
v_call: TRBV28
j_call: TRBJ1-2
clone_size: -
cdr3_nt: TGTGCCAGCAGCCCCGCTCCGACAGGGGACTATGGCTACACCTTC
cdr3_aa: CASSPAPTGDYGYTF

d_call: TRBD2
v_call: TRBV5-1
j_call: TRBJ2-2
clone_size: few
cdr3_nt: TGCGCCAGCAGCACCTCTGGGACTAGCGGGTTCTCCGGGGAGCTGTTTTTT
cdr3_aa: CASSTSGTSGFSGELFF

d_call: TRBD2
v_call: TRBV5-6
j_call: TRBJ2-3
clone_size: once
cdr3_nt: TGTGCCAGCAGCTCCCTAGCGGGCACAGATACGCAGTATTTT
cdr3_aa: CASSSLAGTDTQYF

d_call: TRBD2
v_call: TRBV5-4
j_call: TRBJ2-3
clone_size: -
cdr3_nt: TGTGCCAGCAGCTCATTTGGACTAGTAACAGATACGCAGTATTTT
cdr3_aa: CASSSFGLVTDTQYF

d_call: TRBD1
v_call: TRBV11-2
j_call: TRBJ2-1
clone_size: -
cdr3_nt: TGTGCCAGCAGGGGCCTGGCAGGGGGCAAGGGGGAGCAGTTCTTC
cdr3_aa: CASRGLAGGKGEQFF

d_call: TRBD2
v_call: TRBV6-5
j_call: TRBJ2-7
clone_size: -
cdr3_nt: TGTGCCAGCAGTTACGGAAGCGGGAAGGGAGTCTACGAGCAGTACTTC
cdr3_aa: CASSYGSGKGVYEQYF

d_call: TRBD2
v_call: TRBV5-5
j_call: TRBJ2-1
clone_size: -
cdr3_nt: TGTGCCAGCAGAGAAAGCGGGGGGTACAATGAGCAGTTCTTC
cdr3_aa: CASRESGGYNEQFF

d_call: TRBD2
v_call: TRBV4-1
j_call: TRBJ2-2
clone_size: -
cdr3_nt: TGCGCCAGCAGCCAAACCGGACTAGCGGGCGGGGAGCTGTTTTTT
cdr3_aa: CASSQTGLAGGELFF

d_call: TRBD2
v_call: TRBV27
j_call: TRBJ2-7
clone_size: -
cdr3_nt: TGTGCCAGGCCTGAGGGAGCGGGAGGGAACTACGAGCAGTACTTC
cdr3_aa: CARPEGAGGNYEQYF

d_call: -
v_call: TRBV5-3
j_call: TRBJ1-6
clone_size: -
cdr3_nt: TGTGCCAGAAGCTGCACAGGGAGCTCCTATAATTCACCCCTCCACTTT
cdr3_aa: CARSCTGSSYNSPLHF

d_call: TRBD2
v_call: TRBV4-1
j_call: TRBJ2-1
clone_size: few
cdr3_nt: TGCGCCAGCAGCCTATCCCATAGCGGGGGGGCCGGGAATGAGCAGTTCTTC
cdr3_aa: CASSLSHSGGAGNEQFF

d_call: -
v_call: TRBV18
j_call: TRBJ1-5
clone_size: -
cdr3_nt: TGTGCCAGCTCACATACAGGGACACGGGGCCAGCCCCAGCATTTT
cdr3_aa: CASSHTGTRGQPQHF

d_call: -
v_call: TRBV10-3
j_call: TRBJ2-3
clone_size: few
cdr3_nt: TGTGCCATCAGTGACCCGGGAAGGGCCACAGATACGCAGTATTTT
cdr3_aa: CAISDPGRATDTQYF

d_call: TRBD1
v_call: TRBV28
j_call: TRBJ1-4
clone_size: -
cdr3_nt: TGTGCCAGCAGCCGACACCGGGACAGGGGGACGCCGAGTGAAAAACTGTTTTTT
cdr3_aa: CASSRHRDRGTPSEKLFF

d_call: -
v_call: TRBV24-1
j_call: TRBJ2-2
clone_size: -
cdr3_nt: TGTGCCACCAGTGATTTATGGGGGCCCAGCGCGAACACCGGGGAGCTGTTTTTT
cdr3_aa: CATSDLWGPSANTGELFF

d_call: TRBD2
v_call: TRBV6-5
j_call: TRBJ2-1
clone_size: -
cdr3_nt: TGTGCCAGCAGTTTCCGGACTAGCGTCTCCTACAATGAGCAGTTCTTC
cdr3_aa: CASSFRTSVSYNEQFF

d_call: -
v_call: TRBV21-1
j_call: TRBJ1-4
clone_size: -
cdr3_nt: TGTGCCAGCAGAGAGATGCGGAGGGATTATGAAAAACTGTTTTTT
cdr3_aa: CASREMRRDYEKLFF

d_call: -
v_call: TRBV5-1
j_call: TRBJ1-6
clone_size: -
cdr3_nt: TGCGCCAGCAGCTTGGGGACAGCAAATAATTCACCCCTCCACTTT
cdr3_aa: CASSLGTANNSPLHF

d_call: TRBD1
v_call: TRBV19
j_call: TRBJ2-3
clone_size: -
cdr3_nt: TGTGCCAGTAGTATAAGACAGGGGAAAGATACGCAGTATTTT
cdr3_aa: CASSIRQGKDTQYF

d_call: -
v_call: TRBV11-1
j_call: TRBJ1-1
clone_size: -
cdr3_nt: TGTGCCAGCAGCGCCAGGGGACCCACTGAAGCTTTCTTT
cdr3_aa: CASSARGPTEAFF

d_call: -
v_call: TRBV29-1
j_call: TRBJ2-1
clone_size: -
cdr3_nt: TGCAGCGTTGAAGGAGAGGGGACATCCTACAATGAGCAGTTCTTC
cdr3_aa: CSVEGEGTSYNEQFF

d_call: TRBD1
v_call: TRBV4-1
j_call: TRBJ2-6
clone_size: -
cdr3_nt: TGCGCCAGCAGACAGGGGACCTCCTCTGGGGCCAACGTCCTGACTTTC
cdr3_aa: CASRQGTSSGANVLTF

d_call: TRBD1
v_call: TRBV2
j_call: TRBJ1-5
clone_size: -
cdr3_nt: TGTGCCAGCAGTCCACAGGGGCTGATTCGCAATCAGCCCCAGCATTTT
cdr3_aa: CASSPQGLIRNQPQHF

d_call: TRBD1
v_call: TRBV28
j_call: TRBJ1-5
clone_size: -
cdr3_nt: TGTGCCAGCAGTTTAGTCCAGGGGGAAAATCAGCCCCAGCATTTT
cdr3_aa: CASSLVQGENQPQHF